These T cell receptor beta chains were read from a single sample in a study of Graves' ophthalmopathy and Graves' hyperthyroidism. TCRdb analysed the multiplex PCR reads with MiXCR anew, one entry per CDR3 protein. The data contain 600,000 to 950,000 distinct CDR3 sequences, 40% of them seen just once; the ten biggest clones take up around 40%. Sequencing was performed on peripheral blood. The origin of the receptors is an adult man with Graves' ophthalmopathy. Both conserved end residues are part of each CDR3. The order of the fields is J gene, D gene, clone size, V gene, CDR3 DNA, CDR3 protein. The D gene is left open where the match is weak. Rows may omit the clone size; those that give it use once, few, many or a size class.

J gene: TRBJ1-5; D gene: NA; clone size: many; V gene: TRBV2; CDR3 DNA: TGTGCCAGCACCCCGTGGGTGAATCAGCCCCAGCATTTT; CDR3 protein: CASTPWVNQPQHF
J gene: TRBJ1-1; D gene: TRBD1; clone size: NA; V gene: TRBV10-3; CDR3 DNA: TGTGCCAGCAGTTCGCCGGGACGACAGGGCACTGAAGCTTTCTTT; CDR3 protein: CASSSPGRQGTEAFF
J gene: TRBJ2-2; D gene: NA; clone size: once; V gene: TRBV7-2; CDR3 DNA: TGCGCCAGCAGCCAAAACAGGGCTAGGAACACCGGGGAGCTGTTTTTT; CDR3 protein: CASSQNRARNTGELFF
J gene: TRBJ2-2; D gene: TRBD2; clone size: NA; V gene: TRBV7-2; CDR3 DNA: TGTGCCAGCAGTGGTAGCGGGGTTCGAACCGGGGAGCTGTTTTTT; CDR3 protein: CASSGSGVRTGELFF
J gene: TRBJ1-2; D gene: TRBD1; clone size: NA; V gene: TRBV10-3; CDR3 DNA: TGTGCCATCAGTGAGTCGGGACAGGTCCTCTATGGCTACACCTTC; CDR3 protein: CAISESGQVLYGYTF
J gene: TRBJ2-5; D gene: NA; clone size: NA; V gene: TRBV7-2; CDR3 DNA: TGTGCCAGCAGCTTAGATAGGGGGGCGTCTGGCCAAGAGACCCAGTACTTC; CDR3 protein: CASSLDRGASGQETQYF
J gene: TRBJ1-3; D gene: TRBD1; clone size: NA; V gene: TRBV14; CDR3 DNA: TGTGCCAGCAGCCAATTGATAGGGGGCAGCCGGGAAGGAAACACCATATATTTT; CDR3 protein: CASSQLIGGSREGNTIYF
J gene: TRBJ1-5; D gene: NA; clone size: many; V gene: TRBV29-1; CDR3 DNA: TGCAGCGTTGAGGGGACAACACCAAATCAGCCCCAGCATTTT; CDR3 protein: CSVEGTTPNQPQHF
J gene: TRBJ1-2; D gene: NA; clone size: few; V gene: TRBV5-1; CDR3 DNA: TGCGCCAGCAGCCCCACGGACAGTCCTGGTCATGGCTACACCTTC; CDR3 protein: CASSPTDSPGHGYTF
J gene: TRBJ1-1; D gene: TRBD1; clone size: once; V gene: TRBV10-3; CDR3 DNA: TGTGCCATCGGGGGGGGGCCGGGACAGGGGAGTGCGAACACTGAAGCTTTCTTT; CDR3 protein: CAIGGGPGQGSANTEAFF
J gene: TRBJ1-2; D gene: TRBD1; clone size: NA; V gene: TRBV15; CDR3 DNA: TGTGCCGCCTCCCCCAGGGGGAGCTATGGCTACACCTTC; CDR3 protein: CAASPRGSYGYTF
J gene: TRBJ1-1; D gene: NA; clone size: many; V gene: TRBV6-1; CDR3 DNA: TGTGCCAGCAGTACACGTAGGGCGAACACTGAAGCTTTCTTT; CDR3 protein: CASSTRRANTEAFF
J gene: TRBJ2-7; D gene: NA; clone size: many; V gene: TRBV20-1; CDR3 DNA: TGCAGTGCTACGACCAAGGTCTACGAGCAGTACTTC; CDR3 protein: CSATTKVYEQYF